The 27 T cell receptor beta chains in this list originate from one sample, sequenced in a study of blood T cell repertoires in COVID-19. Here immunoSEQ multiplex PCR was the method, and the copy in TCRdb shows in-frame clones only, minus some. The top ten hold 4% of the sample, which has more than 110,000 clones, about 80% seen once. Input material: peripheral blood. The receptors stem from a woman aged 55-70 years with acute or convalescent COVID-19.

The rearrangement links TRBV28 to TRBJ1-2; TRBD1 is a possible D gene (6 bases). Germline assignment: CDR1 MDHEN and CDR2 SYDVKM. The CDR3 extends over 14 amino acids. V gave up 6 bases and J gave up 6 bases, with 17 bases separating them. CDR3 protein: CASRLWKGVHGYTF. CDR3 DNA sequence: TGTGCCAGCAGACTTTGGAAGGGGGTCCATGGCTACACCTTC.

The V and J genes are TRBV29-1 and TRBJ1-1, with a possible D match to TRBD1 (6 bases). Between the trimmed V and J ends, which lost 7 bases and 7 bases, there was a span of 10 bases. The CDR3 length is 10 residues. Germline V lookup: CDR1 SQVTM, CDR2 ANQGSEA. As DNA, the CDR3 is TGCAGCGCACAGGACAGTGAAGCTTTCTTT. It is translated as CSAQDSEAFF.

The CDR3 protein is CASRVTGTDDSGGYTF. CDR3 bases: TGTGCCAGCAGGGTTACAGGGACGGACGACTCCGGTGGCTACACCTTC. V gene TRBV6-6 combines with J gene TRBJ1-2; maybe TRBD1 (6 bases). V dropped 6 bases and J dropped 7 bases, with 24 bases sitting between them. Per germline, CDR1 MNHNY and CDR2 SVGAGI (reference sequence). The CDR3 has 16 amino acids.

The genes are TRBV5-1 and TRBJ2-1, with TRBD2 matching 9 bases. The germline V gene encodes CDR1 SGHRS and CDR2 YFSETQ. V dropped 4 bases and J dropped 6; count of bases not matched to a gene: 5. The CDR3 runs to 14 residues. The CDR3 spells CASSKLAGLNEQFF. CDR3 nucleotide sequence: TGCGCCAGCAGCAAACTAGCGGGCCTCAATGAGCAGTTCTTC.

Details on this clone: One end of the junction fails to match germline, which may point to a read error. V gene TRBV4-1 combines with J gene TRBJ1-5; 8 bases map to TRBD1. Germline V lookup: CDR1 MGHRA, CDR2 YSYEKL. The CDR3 consists of 20 residues. This CDR3 is CASSHRMGPGSGQGDQPQHF. In DNA form, the CDR3 reads TGCGCCAGCAGCCATCGCATGGGACCCGGATCCGGACAGGGCGATCAACCCCAGCATTTT.

The gene calls are TRBV6-1 and TRBJ2-7; D may be TRBD1 (6 bases). Germline CDR1 is MNHNS and CDR2 is SASEGT. The CDR3 sequence is 17 residues long. V was cut by 0 bases and J by 3 bases, with 18 bases left in between. The CDR3 sequence is CASSEALLQGSFYEQYF. The CDR3 nucleotides read TGTGCCAGCAGTGAAGCGCTTCTGCAGGGGAGCTTCTACGAGCAGTACTTC.

A few counts support this clone. The CDR3 is CASTASGLAQQFF. CDR3 DNA sequence: TGTGCCAGCACCGCTTCTGGGCTAGCGCAGCAGTTCTTC. V gene TRBV28 combines with J gene TRBJ2-1, with D possibly being TRBD2 (6 bases). The CDR3 is 13 amino acids. In germline, CDR1 is MDHEN, CDR2 SYDVKM. Trimming took 7 bases from V and 11 from J, leaving 18 bases between them.

This clone was picked up one time. This rearrangement joins TRBV29-1 to TRBJ2-2, with 15 bases lining up with TRBD2. The V gene's germline CDR1 is SQVTM and CDR2 ANQGSEA. CDR3 length: 21 amino acids. V gave up 0 bases and J gave up 4 bases; unmatched junction bases: 15. This CDR3 is CSVEDPSYGLAGGGATGELFF. CDR3 DNA: TGCAGCGTTGAAGATCCGTCCTACGGACTAGCGGGAGGGGGGGCCACCGGGGAGCTGTTTTTT.

This clone is a singleton in its sample. The CDR3: CASSEATSVQYEQFF. The CDR3 DNA sequence: TGTGCCAGCAGTGAAGCGACTAGCGTTCAATATGAGCAGTTCTTC. The genes are TRBV6-4 and TRBJ2-1, with TRBD2 matching over 8 bases. The germline V gene encodes CDR1 MRHNA and CDR2 SNTAGT. The CDR3 extends over 15 amino acids. V was pared by 3 bases and J by 8 bases, with 9 bases of the junction left unmatched.

The chain couples TRBV5-6 to TRBJ2-3, with D possibly being TRBD1 (5 bases). This CDR3 is built from 15 residues. Trimming took 0 bases from V and 2 from J, leaving 10 bases between them. From germline, CDR1 is SGHDT and CDR2 YYEEEE. In DNA, the CDR3 is TGTGCCAGCAGCTTGGGAGGCAGGGTCACAGATACGCAGTATTTT. Its protein is CASSLGGRVTDTQYF.

This rearrangement joins TRBV5-1 to TRBJ2-7, with 7 nucleotides matching TRBD1. J lost 4 bases, V lost 1 base, and 5 bases had no gene match. The germline V gene has CDR1 SGHRS and CDR2 YFSETQ. The CDR3 covers 14 residues. The CDR3 loop is CASSLTGANYEQYF. CDR3 nucleotides: TGCGCCAGCAGCTTGACAGGGGCGAATTACGAGCAGTACTTC.

This CDR3 reads CASSWEPGTGRFF. The DNA for the CDR3 is TGCGCCAGCAGCTGGGAACCCGGGACTGGAAGGTTCTTC. The gene calls are TRBV5-1 and TRBJ2-1; a weak D match, TRBD2 (6 bases). The CDR3 spans 13 residues. V was trimmed by 3 bases and J by 15 bases, leaving 19 bases between them. Germline assignment: CDR1 SGHRS and CDR2 YFSETQ.

V gene TRBV27 combines with J gene TRBJ2-1; 8 nucleotides match TRBD2. This CDR3 region has 15 residues. The germline V gene encodes CDR1 MNHEY and CDR2 SMNVEV (reference sequence). V trimming: 1 base; J trimming: 4 bases; junction bases outside the gene matches: 3. This CDR3 is CASSLWPSGYNEQFF. The CDR3 coding sequence is TGTGCCAGCAGTTTATGGCCTAGCGGGTACAATGAGCAGTTCTTC.

This chain uses TRBV2 with TRBJ2-5; D call uncertain. V gave up 4 bases and J gave up 1 base, with 10 bases separating them. Germline lookup yields CDR1 SNHLY and CDR2 FYNNEI. The CDR3 has 14 residues. CDR3 protein: CASSASQIQETQYF. The DNA of the CDR3 is TGTGCCAGCAGTGCATCACAGATCCAAGAGACCCAGTACTTC.

The chain uses TRBV19 and TRBJ2-3; 9 positions match TRBD2. The CDR3 loop spans 17 amino acids. V trimming: 7 bases; J trimming: 2 bases; junction bases outside the gene matches: 13. Per the germline V gene, CDR1 is LNHDA and CDR2 is SQIVND (reference sequence). The CDR3 loop is CASTRSGRIGSTDTQYF. CDR3 nucleotides: TGTGCCAGTACCCGTAGCGGGAGAATTGGCTCCACAGATACGCAGTATTTT.

This chain connects TRBV19 to TRBJ2-7; the match to TRBD2 covers 11 bases. The CDR3 length is 16 residues. V dropped 7 bases and J dropped 3; count of bases not matched to a gene: 11. The germline gives CDR1 LNHDA, CDR2 SQIVND (reference sequence). The chain's CDR3 is CASKPQLAGGYYEQYF. DNA of the CDR3: TGTGCCAGTAAGCCCCAGCTAGCGGGAGGTTACTACGAGCAGTACTTC.

In its sample, this clone was seen many times. The chain joins TRBV6-2 or TRBV6-3 to TRBJ2-7, with TRBD1 identical over 10 bases. The CDR3 has 15 residues. Unmatched junction bases numbered 10, after V lost 7 bases and J lost 4 bases. Per the germline V gene, CDR1 is MNHEY and CDR2 is SVGEGT. This CDR3 is CASTPVRDRGYEQYF. CDR3 DNA: TGTGCCAGCACCCCGGTCCGGGACAGGGGTTACGAGCAGTACTTC.

V is TRBV4-3 and J is TRBJ1-1; D gene ambiguous. In germline, CDR1 is LGHNA, CDR2 YSLEER. The CDR3 runs 14 residues. The V end was cut by 0 bases, the J end by 2 bases, with 7 bases between. CDR3 DNA sequence: TGCGCCAGCAGCCAAGACGCGCTTAACACTGAAGCTTTCTTT. Translation: CASSQDALNTEAFF.

This clone was observed a few times. The V gene is TRBV7-9, the J gene TRBJ1-4; perhaps TRBD1 as D (5 bases). Per the germline V gene, CDR1 is SEHNR and CDR2 is FQNEAQ (reference sequence). The CDR3 length is 14 residues. The germline V and J ends were trimmed by 10 bases and 8 bases, with 20 bases remaining between them. CDR3 region: CATPMGREGEKLFF. As DNA, the CDR3 is TGTGCCACCCCGATGGGCAGGGAGGGAGAAAAACTGTTTTTT.

The V and J genes are TRBV3-1 (or the pseudogene TRBV3-2) and TRBJ1-2, with D perhaps matching TRBD1 (6 bases). Trimming removed 4 bases from V and 6 bases from J, with 24 bases in between. Germline loops: CDR1 LGHDT, CDR2 YNNKEL (reference sequence). The CDR3 consists of 17 residues. CDR3 sequence reads: CASSPDPGRGGIDGYTF. The CDR3 bases are TGTGCCAGCAGCCCAGATCCAGGGCGGGGGGGCATAGATGGCTACACCTTC.

The J gene is TRBJ2-1, the V gene TRBV9; 8 nucleotides line up with TRBD1. This CDR3 is 16 amino acids long. Losses at the gene ends were 0 bases for V and 8 bases for J; bases not matched to a gene: 10. Per germline, CDR1 SGDLS and CDR2 YYNGEE. This chain's CDR3 is CASSVGRGQGVYEQFF. In DNA form, the CDR3 reads TGTGCCAGCAGCGTAGGGAGAGGACAGGGAGTCTATGAGCAGTTCTTC.

The CDR3 here is CASSRVDIPNTGELFF. CDR3 coding DNA: TGCGCCAGCAGCCGGGTGGACATCCCGAACACCGGGGAGCTGTTTTTT. The V call is TRBV4-1, the J call TRBJ2-2, with a tentative D call TRBD1 (5 bases). Trimming removed 4 bases from V and 0 bases from J, with 12 bases in between. This CDR3 region has 16 residues. Germline CDR1 is MGHRA and CDR2 is YSYEKL.

This chain joins TRBV7-2 and TRBJ2-7, with TRBD2 matching over 9 bases. The ends lost 5 bases at V and 8 bases at J; junction bases unmatched: 16. CDR1 and CDR2 from the germline V gene are SGHTA and FQGNSA. This CDR3 is built from 16 residues. CDR3 region: CASSPPLASGNRQQYF. The DNA of the CDR3 is TGTGCCAGCAGCCCTCCCCTGGCTAGCGGGAACCGACAGCAGTACTTC.

The rearrangement joins TRBV18 to TRBJ1-5; 9 bases align to TRBD1. Trimming took 6 bases from V and 1 from J; bases not matched to a gene: 4. Germline V lookup: CDR1 KGHSH, CDR2 LQKENI. The CDR3 extends over 15 amino acids. CDR3 coding DNA: TGTGCCAGCTCGCAACAGGGGGCAAGCAATCAGCCCCAGCATTTT. Translating it yields CASSQQGASNQPQHF.

The rearrangement links TRBV29-1 to TRBJ2-1; D is possibly TRBD1 (6 bases). The CDR3 contains 12 residues. CDR1 SQVTM and CDR2 ANQGSEA come from the germline V gene. CDR3 loop: CSGGHGPYEQFF. CDR3 DNA sequence: TGCAGTGGGGGACACGGGCCCTATGAGCAGTTCTTC.

V usage is TRBV6-6 and J usage is TRBJ1-1; perhaps TRBD1 as D (6 bases). The CDR3 has 14 amino acids. V was clipped by 6 bases and J by 6 bases, with 17 bases between them. Germline V lookup: CDR1 MNHNY, CDR2 SVGAGI (reference sequence). CDR3 region: CASSWDIGGAEAFF. The CDR3 DNA follows: TGTGCCAGCAGCTGGGACATTGGGGGGGCTGAAGCTTTCTTT.

In DNA form, the CDR3 reads TGTGCCAGCAGTTACGCGCATCAGGGGCTCGGAAACACCATATATTTT. Protein product: CASSYAHQGLGNTIYF. The chain combines TRBV6-5 with TRBJ1-3; a possible D gene is TRBD1 (6 bases). The CDR3 length is 16 residues. The germline V and J ends were trimmed by 2 bases and 4 bases, with 15 bases remaining between them. CDR1 MNHEY and CDR2 SVGAGI come from the germline V gene.